Detailed here is one T cell receptor (beta chain). What it recognizes is unknown. This record belongs to a study of T cell repertoires in cytomegalovirus infection. Overall study context: Evidence of both CMV infection and a matching HLA type came from public TCR beta signatures. Whole-study results and caveats: The ex vivo response was dominated by HLA-C-restricted CMV-specific TCR beta clonotypes. Carriage of CMV together with the relevant HLA was identifiable through cumulative public TCR beta family frequency.

TCRdb reprocessed the reads via MiXCR and lists one record per CDR3 protein. Of a few hundred thousand distinct CDR3 sequences in the sample, 15% to 20% were seen once. Material: PBMCs. The sequence was collected from a human donor in good health (CMV status not recorded). Some clones in this sample may be carry-over from other donors' samples.

CDR3 sequence reads: CSAPLGTGVNPANTGELFF. The CDR3 nucleotides read TGCAGTGCTCCCTTAGGGACAGGCGTCAACCCCGCCAACACCGGGGAGCTGTTTTTT. The V call is TRBV20-1, the J call TRBJ2-2, with 8 positions matching TRBD1. Germline V CDR1 and CDR2: DFQATT, SNEGSKA (reference sequence). The CDR3 is 19 amino acids. Trimming cost V 5 bases and J 2 bases; bases outside gene matches: 19.